This TCR delta chain was sequenced in a study of γδ T cells in repeated Plasmodium falciparum infection. Per the germline V gene, CDR1 is TVYSNPD and CDR2 is GDNSRS (reference sequence). The V and J ends lost 4 bases and 1 base, in that order; junction bases with no gene match: 23. The CDR3 loop spans 19 amino acids. Sequencing covered both gamma and delta TCR chains per sample. TCRdb made new clone calls on the multiplex PCR reads using CATT. This repertoire shows 45,000 to 60,000 delta-chain clones, around 2% found once; its top ten account for 24%. Gammadelta T cells were flow-sorted from PBMC into Vgamma9/Vdelta2+ and Vdelta2-negative populations for bulk analysis. Study results and limitations: The Malian cohort came from a small rural village of predominantly one ethnic group. Vdelta2-negative gammadelta repertoires appeared less diverse and less shared in Malian than Australian children.

This clone was detected ten times or more. Its antigen is not known. It may be a read error: a sequence one base away is much more abundant. The sample contains more than one DNA sequence encoding this CDR3. V and J are TRDV3 and TRDJ1; 8 nucleotides align to TRDD3. Sequenced: gamma-delta T cells from blood. The sequence was obtained from a pool of human donors (malaria-infected and uninfected, not separated). The CDR3 DNA reads TGTGCCTGCTATCTTCCCACGGGGATACCCCGAGCCTGCACCGATAAACTCATCTTT. Protein: CACYLPTGIPRACTDKLIF.